Presented here are 7 T cell receptor beta chains from one specimen sequenced in a study of OX40 agonist ivuxolimab in advanced cancers. Assay used: immunoSEQ multiplex PCR; TCRdb lists only in-frame clones, some missing. The table lists approximately 47,000 clones, approximately 90% of them singletons. Material: CD4+ or CD8+ T cells sorted from blood, obtained in a trial of the OX40 agonist ivuxolimab. Receptor source: an adult with an advanced solid tumor such as melanoma, head and neck, liver or kidney cancer.

DNA for the CDR3: TGTGCCAGCAGTTTTGAGGGGGGTACGCAGTATTTT. It translates to CASSFEGGTQYF. The chain uses TRBV27 and TRBJ2-3; D is possibly TRBD1 or TRBD2 (6 bases each). V lost 3 bases and J 8 bases, leaving 9 bases between the germline ends. Germline-derived CDR1 and CDR2 are MNHEY and SMNVEV (reference sequence). The CDR3 runs to 12 residues.

The chain joins TRBV19 to TRBJ1-1, with D possibly TRBD1 on 5 matching bases. V was clipped by 5 bases and J by 4 bases, with 14 bases between them. This CDR3 has 14 amino acids. Germline assignment: CDR1 LNHDA and CDR2 SQIVND (reference sequence). CDR3 in amino acids: CASSPPGEGTEAFF. CDR3 DNA sequence: TGTGCCAGTAGTCCCCCGGGGGAGGGCACTGAAGCTTTCTTT.

J is TRBJ2-7 and V is TRBV11-2; 13 bases are shared with TRBD2. The V and J ends lost 3 bases and 6 bases, in that order; junction bases with no gene match: 8. The CDR3 is made up of 16 amino acids. Germline values: CDR1 SGHAT, CDR2 FQNNGV. The CDR3 reads CASSFIQLAGGLEQYF. For the CDR3, the DNA is TGTGCCAGCAGCTTTATACAACTAGCGGGGGGGCTCGAGCAGTACTTC.

V and J are TRBV7-9 and TRBJ2-1; tentative D call: TRBD2 (5 bases). This CDR3 is 14 amino acids long. Per germline, CDR1 SEHNR and CDR2 FQNEAQ (reference sequence). V was cut by 6 bases and J by 5 bases, with 14 bases left in between. The CDR3 DNA is TGTGCCAGCAGAACGACGGAGGCCCACAATGAGCAGTTCTTC. As protein: CASRTTEAHNEQFF.

The chain recombines TRBV10-1 with TRBJ1-1, with no clear D. The CDR3 spans 13 residues. Trimming shortened V by 2 bases and J by 4 bases, and 8 bases separated the two germline ends. Germline V gene data show CDR1 as WNHNN and CDR2 as SYGVQD (reference sequence). CDR3 amino acids: CASSETLATEAFF. In DNA form, the CDR3 reads TGCGCCAGCAGTGAGACACTGGCCACTGAAGCTTTCTTT.

V usage is TRBV4-1 and J usage is TRBJ2-1; D gene uncertain. Per the germline V gene, CDR1 is MGHRA and CDR2 is YSYEKL. The CDR3 contains 13 residues. Trimming removed 1 base from V and 8 bases from J, with 9 bases in between. This CDR3 reads CASSQVVVDEQFF. CDR3 coding DNA: TGCGCCAGCAGCCAAGTTGTCGTCGATGAGCAGTTCTTC.

The V and J genes are TRBV18 and TRBJ2-7, with TRBD1 matching 8 bases. The junction had 4 bases not matched to a gene; V was cut back by 3 bases and J by 3 bases. Germline CDR1 KGHSH, CDR2 LQKENI. The CDR3 has 14 amino acids. The CDR3 sequence: CASSPDREVYEQYF. CDR3 nucleotide sequence: TGTGCCAGCTCACCGGACAGGGAGGTCTACGAGCAGTACTTC.